A single sample is the source of the 28 T cell receptor beta chains below, sequenced in a study of blood T cell repertoires in COVID-19. Generated by immunoSEQ multiplex PCR, the TCRdb table keeps only in-frame clones and is missing some. The repertoire holds approximately 97,000 clones, with approximately 86% as singletons. Sequencing used peripheral blood. The receptor set was obtained from a woman aged 80 or over with acute or convalescent COVID-19.

The chain carries TRBV4-2 and TRBJ1-6; D is possibly TRBD1 (6 bases). Germline-derived CDR1 and CDR2 are LGHNA and YNFKEQ. The CDR3 spans 14 residues. Between the trimmed V and J ends, which lost 4 bases and 7 bases, there was a span of 11 bases. The CDR3 DNA reads TGTGCCAGCAGCCCCCGACAGGAAAATTCACCCCTCCACTTT. Its translation is CASSPRQENSPLHF.

The rearrangement uses TRBV30 and TRBJ1-2; D not certain. The V end lost 2 bases, the J end lost 8 bases, and 12 bases lay between the germline ends. Looked up from germline, CDR1 is GTSNPN and CDR2 is SVGIG (reference sequence). There are 12 residues in the CDR3. The CDR3 loop is CAWSSGRAGYTF. The CDR3 nucleotides are TGTGCCTGGAGTTCTGGTCGAGCCGGCTACACCTTC.

V usage is TRBV5-4 and J usage is TRBJ2-7, with TRBD2 identical over 11 bases. The J segment lost 5 bases and the V segment lost 2 bases, leaving 6 bases of the junction unmatched. Per the germline V gene, CDR1 is SGHNT and CDR2 is YYREEE (reference sequence). The CDR3 loop spans 15 amino acids. The chain's CDR3 is CASSFPSGGHDEQYF. CDR3 bases: TGTGCCAGCAGCTTCCCTAGCGGGGGGCATGACGAGCAGTACTTC.

The V gene is TRBV6-1, the J gene TRBJ2-1; D is undetermined. With 0 bases removed from V and 4 bases from J, the gap between germline ends came to 16 bases. There are 17 residues in the CDR3. CDR1 is MNHNS and CDR2 is SASEGT in the germline V gene. DNA for the CDR3: TGTGCCAGCAGTGAAGCTGTGGAGCCCCCTGGGTACAATGAGCAGTTCTTC. Its protein is CASSEAVEPPGYNEQFF.

This chain connects TRBV7-3 to TRBJ2-3; D not resolved. The germline V gene has CDR1 SGHTA and CDR2 FQGTGA. Between the trimmed V and J ends, which lost 1 base and 0 bases, there was a span of 8 bases. The CDR3 sequence is 15 residues long. The CDR3 sequence is CASSLRPSSTDTQYF. The CDR3 coding sequence is TGTGCCAGCAGCTTAAGGCCGTCTAGCACAGATACGCAGTATTTT.

The chain couples TRBV19 to TRBJ2-1; a weak D match, TRBD2 (6 bases). This CDR3 is built from 13 residues. Germline CDR1 reads LNHDA; CDR2 reads SQIVND (reference sequence). V was shortened by 3 bases and J by 9 bases, with 12 bases between the two germline ends. The CDR3 sequence: CASSIFSEGEQFF. For the CDR3, the DNA is TGTGCCAGTAGTATTTTTTCGGAGGGTGAGCAGTTCTTC.

This rearrangement joins TRBV19 to TRBJ1-1; TRBD1 is a possible D gene (5 bases). The CDR3 is 14 residues long. The V end was cut by 6 bases, the J end by 5 bases, with 16 bases between. Germline V gives CDR1 LNHDA, CDR2 SQIVND (reference sequence). CDR3 sequence reads: CASSPTGGGTEAFF. The CDR3 DNA reads TGTGCCAGTAGCCCTACCGGGGGGGGGACTGAAGCTTTCTTT. The variable domain in full, with the rest retrieved from reference TRBV19 and TRBJ1-1, is DGGITQSPKYLFRKEGQNVTLSCEQNLNHDAMYWYRQDPGQGLRLIYYSQIVNDFQKGDIAEGYSVSREKKESFPLTVTSAQKNPTAFYLCASSPTGGGTEAFFGQGTRLTVV.

The chain links TRBV5-1 to TRBJ1-1, with TRBD1 matching over 9 bases. CDR1 and CDR2 (germline): SGHRS, YFSETQ. V was pared by 0 bases and J by 5 bases, with 5 bases of the junction left unmatched. The CDR3 covers 15 residues. CDR3 in amino acids: CASSLEGQGWTEAFF. The CDR3 region has the DNA TGCGCCAGCAGCTTGGAGGGACAGGGATGGACTGAAGCTTTCTTT.

The chain carries TRBV2 and TRBJ2-2; 10 bases agree with TRBD2. The J segment lost 1 base and the V segment lost 6 bases, leaving 5 bases of the junction unmatched. Germline loops: CDR1 SNHLY, CDR2 FYNNEI. The CDR3 contains 16 residues. CDR3 residues: CASRKWTSGNTGELFF. CDR3 nucleotide sequence: TGTGCCAGCAGAAAGTGGACTAGCGGGAACACCGGGGAGCTGTTTTTT.

The rearrangement joins TRBV5-6 to TRBJ1-5; perhaps TRBD1 as D (5 bases). The CDR3 spans 15 residues. The ends were cut back, 1 base at V and 4 bases at J, with 12 bases in the middle. CDR1 and CDR2 from the germline V gene are SGHDT and YYEEEE. CDR3 sequence (DNA): TGTGCCAGCAGCTTGTGGGGGGGGTTGAATCAGCCCCAGCATTTT. It is translated as CASSLWGGLNQPQHF.

Worth noting for this clone: At one of its ends the junction is not consistent with the germline gene, which may arise from a read error. This rearrangement joins TRBV7-7 to TRBJ2-7, with a weak D call TRBD2 (5 bases). This CDR3 region has 16 residues. In germline, CDR1 is SSHAT, CDR2 FNYEAQ (reference sequence). The CDR3 protein is CASSLGTRGLSYEQYF. CDR3 coding DNA: TGTGCTAGCAGCTTAGGTACCCGGGGTCTCTCCTACGAGCAGTACTTC.

The rearrangement uses TRBV10-2 and TRBJ2-2; D gene ambiguous. The germline V and J ends were trimmed by 8 bases and 2 bases, with 3 bases remaining between them. The CDR3 has 11 amino acids. In germline, CDR1 is WSHSY, CDR2 SAAADI. CDR3 amino acids: CASSNTGELFF. The DNA of the CDR3 is TGCGCCAGCTCTAACACCGGGGAGCTGTTTTTT.

The rearrangement links TRBV4-2 to TRBJ1-2; a weak D match, TRBD1 (6 bases). This CDR3 has 16 amino acids. Trimming pared 4 bases from V and 2 bases from J, leaving 17 bases between. In germline, CDR1 is LGHNA, CDR2 YNFKEQ. The CDR3 DNA is TGTGCCAGCAGCCTCCCGACCGGGACAACAAACTATGGCTACACCTTC. As protein: CASSLPTGTTNYGYTF.

V gene TRBV15 combines with J gene TRBJ1-6; a weak D match, TRBD1 (6 bases). V lost 5 bases and J 5 bases, leaving 16 bases between the germline ends. The CDR3 has 16 residues. The germline gives CDR1 LNHNV, CDR2 YYDKDF (reference sequence). The DNA of the CDR3 is TGTGCCACCAGCCGACTAACAGGGAAGAATAATTCACCCCTCCACTTT. Its translation is CATSRLTGKNNSPLHF. The whole variable domain, filled in from reference TRBV15 and TRBJ1-6, reads DAMVIQNPRYQVTQFGKPVTLSCSQTLNHNVMYWYQQKSSQAPKLLFHYYDKDFNNEADTPDNFQSRRPNTSFCFLDIRSPGLGDTAMYLCATSRLTGKNNSPLHFGNGTRLTVT.

The count of this clone is one. The V call is TRBV4-2, the J call TRBJ2-7, with a tentative D call TRBD1 (6 bases). The CDR3 has 13 residues. In germline, CDR1 is LGHNA, CDR2 YNFKEQ. The V gene lost 4 bases and the J gene lost 3 bases, with 10 bases spanning the gap. CDR3 loop: CASSPPDSYEQYF. The CDR3 bases are TGTGCCAGCAGCCCCCCGGACAGCTACGAGCAGTACTTC.

The CDR3 bases are TGTGCCAGCAGTTACTCTAGGCAGGCAGGAGAAAAACTGTTTTTT. Residues: CASSYSRQAGEKLFF. This chain links TRBV6-5 with TRBJ1-4; no definite D call. With 0 bases removed from V and 8 bases from J, the gap between germline ends came to 13 bases. The CDR3 is made up of 15 amino acids. Germline loops: CDR1 MNHEY, CDR2 SVGAGI.

V and J are TRBV5-1 and TRBJ1-4, with D unresolved. Germline-derived CDR1 and CDR2 are SGHRS and YFSETQ. This CDR3 has 15 amino acids. The V end was cut by 0 bases, the J end by 5 bases, with 11 bases between. In DNA, the CDR3 is TGCGCCAGCAGCTTGGCCGAACAGCCGAATGAAAAACTGTTTTTT. It encodes CASSLAEQPNEKLFF. The entire variable domain, with the rest obtained from reference TRBV5-1 and TRBJ1-4, is as follows: KAGVTQTPRYLIKTRGQQVTLSCSPISGHRSVSWYQQTPGQGLQFLFEYFSETQRNKGNFPGRFSGRQFSNSRSEMNVSTLELGDSALYLCASSLAEQPNEKLFFGSGTQLSVL.

The chain recombines TRBV15 with TRBJ2-2, with 8 positions matching TRBD1. CDR3 length equals 16 residues. The germline V gene has CDR1 LNHNV and CDR2 YYDKDF (reference sequence). The ends lost 0 bases at V and 3 bases at J; junction bases unmatched: 3. The DNA of the CDR3 is TGTGCCACCAGCAGAGATGGGACAGGCTACACCGGGGAGCTGTTTTTT. It encodes CATSRDGTGYTGELFF.

The rearrangement uses TRBV27 and TRBJ2-1, with 8 bases matching TRBD1. V was pared by 3 bases and J by 10 bases, with 8 bases of the junction left unmatched. This CDR3 contains 14 residues. CDR1 MNHEY and CDR2 SMNVEV come from the germline V gene (reference sequence). The CDR3 loop reads CASSFGTGRREQFF. CDR3 coding DNA: TGTGCCAGCAGTTTCGGGACAGGCAGAAGGGAGCAGTTCTTC.

V is TRBV6-1 and J is TRBJ1-2; no clear D. CDR1 and CDR2 (germline): MNHNS, SASEGT. Deletions cut 2 bases from V and 9 bases from J, with 16 bases between. CDR3 length: 14 amino acids. This CDR3 is CASSENLALISYTF. CDR3 coding DNA: TGTGCCAGCAGTGAAAATTTAGCCTTAATTAGCTACACCTTC.

J is TRBJ2-7 and V is TRBV2; TRBD1 aligns across 9 bases. J lost 6 bases, V lost 4 bases, and 4 bases had no gene match. Germline V lookup: CDR1 SNHLY, CDR2 FYNNEI. The CDR3 loop spans 13 amino acids. As DNA, the CDR3 is TGTGCCAGCAGTGCGGGACAGGGCATCGAGCAGTACTTC. Protein product: CASSAGQGIEQYF.

In DNA form, the CDR3 reads TGTGCCAGCAGCCAAACCAGCGGGGGGGCCTGGCAGTTCTTC. Encoded protein: CASSQTSGGAWQFF. The rearrangement joins TRBV3-1 (or the pseudogene TRBV3-2) to TRBJ2-1; 10 bases agree with TRBD2. The CDR3 is 14 amino acids. Trimming took 2 bases from V and 12 from J; bases not matched to a gene: 7. CDR1 LGHDT and CDR2 YNNKEL come from the germline V gene (reference sequence).

This clone turned up a few times. The gene calls are TRBV5-1 and TRBJ2-1, with a weak D call TRBD1 (6 bases). CDR1 SGHRS and CDR2 YFSETQ come from the germline V gene. Deletions cut 5 bases from V and 10 bases from J, with 10 bases between. CDR3 length: 11 residues. CDR3 coding DNA: TGCGCCAGCAGGGGGGCATGGGAGCAGTTCTTC. It specifies CASRGAWEQFF.

V and J are TRBV4-2 and TRBJ1-2, with 11 positions matching TRBD1. CDR1 is LGHNA, CDR2 YNFKEQ, per germline. The V segment lost 4 bases and the J segment 2 bases; nucleotides outside the gene matches: 3. This CDR3 comprises 15 residues. CDR3 DNA sequence: TGTGCCAGCAGCCTGGGGACAGGGGGGAACTATGGCTACACCTTC. Encoded protein: CASSLGTGGNYGYTF.

The V call is TRBV6-6, the J call TRBJ2-1; D might be TRBD1 (5 bases). This CDR3 is built from 14 residues. The germline V gene encodes CDR1 MNHNY and CDR2 SVGAGI (reference sequence). Trimming stripped 0 bases from V and 4 bases from J, with 7 bases between. CDR3 in amino acids: CASSYSTAYNEQFF. Written as DNA, the CDR3 is TGTGCCAGCAGTTACTCGACAGCTTACAATGAGCAGTTCTTC.

This chain links TRBV25-1 with TRBJ2-5; D is uncertain. Germline loops: CDR1 MGHDK, CDR2 SYGVNS. The CDR3 runs to 15 residues. Trimming took 1 base from V and 5 from J, leaving 14 bases between them. The CDR3 coding sequence is TGTGCCAGCAGTGAATTGGGCGACACGGTTGAGACCCAGTACTTC. Its translation: CASSELGDTVETQYF.

V and J are TRBV7-3 and TRBJ2-1; the D is unclear. CDR3 length: 16 amino acids. With 5 bases removed from V and 0 bases from J, the gap between germline ends came to 14 bases. Germline V gives CDR1 SGHTA, CDR2 FQGTGA. The chain's CDR3 is CASSLQYLSSYNEQFF. DNA of the CDR3: TGTGCCAGCAGCCTTCAATACCTAAGCTCCTACAATGAGCAGTTCTTC.

This chain links TRBV5-6 with TRBJ1-4; TRBD1 aligns across 7 bases. Trimming took 0 bases from V and 5 from J; bases not matched to a gene: 7. Germline V CDR1 and CDR2: SGHDT, YYEEEE. The CDR3 totals 16 residues. The CDR3 coding sequence is TGTGCCAGCAGCTTGGGGGTGGACAGGCAGAATGAAAAACTGTTTTTT. It codes for CASSLGVDRQNEKLFF.